The present TCR beta chain was sequenced within a study of technical replicates of blood from several donors (TCRdb year 2017). Concerning this clone: Its recognized antigen is unknown. It has no much larger one-base neighbor in the sample; base qualities were not kept.

CDR3 length: 14 amino acids, cysteine to phenylalanine. Only CDR3 DNA is held: 42 bases, read in frame from base 1. The library was prepared using the immunoSEQ multiplex PCR assay. TCRdb re-hosts the immuneACCESS table, in-frame sequences only. Its copies lack some clones; in the studies checked, an unresolved V gene accounts for under half of them, and the cause for the rest is not known. For this sample the table gives roughly 50,000 clones, of which nearly 95% were detected only once. Jointly, the top ten make up about 3% of the sample. The specimen sequenced was PBMCs. The sequence derives from a human donor in good health. Some clones in this sample may be carry-over from other donors' samples. The sequence is built from TRBV21-1 and TRBJ2-7; TRBD2 was called by the table and not checked on the DNA. TRBV21-1 is classified as a pseudogene. The DNA is TGTGCCAGCAACCTCGGACTAGCCAACTACGAGCAGTACTTC. Its product reads: CASNLGLANYEQYF.